One and the same sample provided the 4 T cell receptor beta chains below, sequenced in a study of T cells in Graves' hyperthyroidism and ophthalmopathy (dated by TCRdb to about 2019). To prepare the library, multiplex PCR was applied. The sample was run on an Illumina HiSeq 2000. The TCR beta CDR3 regions were amplified from the RNA transcripts. The first round of RT-PCR for the TCR CDR3 was performed with the HTBI primer set and the Qiagen OneStep RT-PCR kit. Using fastp trimming at Q25 and MiXCR clonotype assembly, TCRdb reanalyzed the public sequencing data and kept in-frame beta chains. CDR3 protein duplicates are merged, each entry listing the most common genes and DNA. Here the sample has about 350,000 distinct CDR3 sequences; around 18% occur a single time. Of the sample, around 15% is held by the ten largest clones. The sequenced sample was blood. The receptor set was obtained from a woman in her thirties or forties with Graves' ophthalmopathy.

This clonotype was seen ten or more times. The rearrangement uses TRBV30 and TRBJ2-7; D is tentatively TRBD1 or TRBD2 (5 bases each). Germline V gives CDR1 GTSNPN, CDR2 SVGIG (reference sequence). Trimming pared 2 bases from V and 5 bases from J, leaving 13 bases between. The CDR3 consists of 13 residues. CDR3 protein: CAWSRDRRDEQYF. The CDR3 bases are TGTGCCTGGAGTCGGGACCGACGGGACGAGCAGTACTTC. The full variable domain, rest sourced from reference TRBV30 and TRBJ2-7, is SQTIHQWPATLVQPVGSPLSLECTVEGTSNPNLYWYRQAAGRGLQLLFYSVGIGQISSEVPQNLSASRPQDRQFILSSKKLLLSDSGFYLCAWSRDRRDEQYFGPGTRLTVT.

The genes are TRBV27 and TRBJ1-1; no clear D gene. Trimming cost V 7 bases and J 1 base, with 16 bases left between them. Germline V gene lookup returns CDR1 MNHEY and CDR2 SMNVEV (reference sequence). This CDR3 comprises 15 residues. DNA of the CDR3: TGTGCCAGCACCCCCCCCTGGGCACGGAACACTGAAGCTTTCTTT. This translates into CASTPPWARNTEAFF.

Ten or more counts support this clonotype. This chain uses TRBV24-1 with TRBJ2-5; D unresolved. The CDR3 length is 13 residues. The V gene's germline CDR1 is KGHDR and CDR2 SFDVKD. V lost 6 bases and J lost 3, with 10 bases in between. This CDR3 reads CATSRAGKETQYF. The DNA for the CDR3 is TGTGCCACCAGTCGGGCAGGTAAAGAGACCCAGTACTTC.

This clonotype was recorded many times. This rearrangement joins TRBV28 to TRBJ1-1; D is uncertain. Germline loops: CDR1 MDHEN, CDR2 SYDVKM. Trimming took off 7 bases at V and 5 bases at J, with 17 bases between the two ends. The CDR3 sequence is 14 residues long. The CDR3 DNA follows: TGTGCCAGCACTCCTCCTAATAGGGTGACTGAAGCTTTCTTT. Protein product: CASTPPNRVTEAFF.